This T cell receptor (beta chain) was sequenced for a study of shared clonotypes between healthy human individuals (dated by TCRdb to about 2020). Regarding the research as a whole: The cohort included three men and a couple of women between 18 and 49 years of age. For each donor, CD4 naive and CD4 memory were each given three plates, CD8 naive was given two plates, and CD8 memory was given one plate. To estimate repertoire size and how much clonotypes are shared between individuals, the study performed deep sequencing of blood TCR repertoires from a handful of healthy adults. To increase sequencing depth and limit assay-specific biases, TCR repertoire library preparation and sequencing were carried out by different laboratories using diverse techniques. Per donor, leukapheresis produced somewhere between about 0.9 and 9.5 billion PBMCs.

CD8 naive samples were CD45RO-negative cells positively selected for CCR7, giving a CD45RA+CCR7+ population that excluded TemRA cells. The donors were healthy, HIV-negative adults with no recently reported acute infections or vaccinations. Every donor was a Caucasian adult residing in Nashville, Tennessee, USA. Blood was obtained by leukapheresis, after which PBMCs were separated by Ficoll-Histopaque density gradient centrifugation and cryopreserved in liquid nitrogen vapor phase. Analytical flow cytometry was used to check the purity and quantity of each magnetically sorted T cell population. Each sorted fraction had its genomic DNA isolated and then quantified by UV absorbance on a Nanodrop 2000c. What the work shows at the level of the full study, not this receptor alone: Clonotypes shared by all four sorted-subset donors showed higher generation probabilities than non-shared clonotypes. Pairwise subsampling led to the expectation that sequencing depth would affect the degree of clonotype sharing among donors. Sampling was limited to blood, and TCR repertoires in tissue likely differ from TCR repertoires in blood. About 5% of naive CD4, 3.5% of naive CD8, approximately 2.2% of memory CD4, and around 0.42% of memory CD8 clonotypes were shared across several donors. Because the study included only a small number of donors, the genetic and exposure-history diversity represented was limited. Even with the large sequencing depth, rarefaction of the sorted-subset datasets indicated that sequencing was incomplete. Estimated clonotype richness was generally larger for naive than for memory subsets.

TCR CDR3 regions were amplified from genomic DNA by multiplex PCR using the deep immunoSEQ assay. Extracted genomic DNA from each cell subset was distributed evenly across all wells of several immunoSEQ 96-well plates, and each plate was treated as a replicate. For sorted subsets, 150 to 200 ng genomic DNA, equal to 30,000 to 35,000 T cell genomes, was loaded into each replicate PCR. Purified libraries were measured with a Qubit 3.0 fluorometer, size-checked on a Bioanalyzer 2100, and measured again with the KAPA Library Quantification kit. A separate single-read 150-cycle Illumina NextSeq 550 flow cell was used to sequence each immunoSEQ 96-well plate. As for the original processing: Because only junctional sequences without quality scores were contained in the immunoSEQ output, filtering matching that applied to full-length reads could not be performed. Sequences were annotated with PyIR, a Python wrapper for IgBLAST v1.9, using IMGT germline references to assign V/J genes and CDR3. Reads were filtered out if the reads had weak V/J assignments (E-value above 1e-6), no CDR3, stop codons, out-of-frame junctions, or ambiguous translated residues. A V3J clonotype was defined by an identical inferred V gene, J gene, and CDR3 amino acid sequence. Percentage overlap between repertoires was computed as shared unique clonotypes divided by the size of the smaller repertoire. Repertoire richness was assessed with RTK rarefaction, the Chao1 estimator, and Recon v2.1 estimates of unobserved clonotypes. Generation probabilities for all TCRbeta clonotypes obtained by the gDNA method from a handful of donors were computed using OLGA. TCRdb obtained this table from immuneACCESS and retained in-frame rearrangements with V and J assigned. These tables miss some clones; where compared with another copy, unresolved V genes account for less than half of the shortfall, and the remainder is unexplained. From that table come the V and J calls and clone size; the DNA was used to work out D and trimming. In all, the sample holds about 2 million clones, and roughly 94% of those were seen once. The ten largest clones take up about 1.1% of the sample.

Spanning cysteine to phenylalanine, the CDR3 consists of 15 amino acids. Kept here is only the CDR3 DNA, which spans 45 bases and is read in frame from base 1. Between the V and J ends, shortened by 2 bases and 5 bases respectively, the junction contains 14 bases. CDR1 SGDLS and CDR2 YYNGEE are derived from the germline V gene. A note on this clone: Its binding antigen is unknown. No quality values exist for individual bases; no much larger clone is one base distant.

The sample taken for sequencing was naive CD8+ T cells sorted from blood. The cell subset or site label for this specimen denotes: CD45RA+CCR7+. This receptor was obtained from a man younger than 30 in good health. This chain joins TRBV9 to TRBJ1-3, and perhaps TRBD1 as D gene, on 5 matching bases. The sequenced DNA: TGTGCCAGCAGCGTTGAGCCAGGGCCGAGAAACACCATATATTTT. Its protein reads: CASSVEPGPRNTIYF. With the rest looked up from the reference TRBV9 and TRBJ1-3 genes rather than sequenced, the full variable domain is DSGVTQTPKHLITATGQRVTLRCSPRSGDLSVYWYQQSLDQGLQFLIQYYNGEERAKGNILERFSAQQFPDLHSELNLSSLELGDSALYFCASSVEPGPRNTIYFGEGSWLTVV.